The clone carrying this TCR beta chain was picked up many times. The antigen remains unidentified. This specimen belongs to a study of blood T cells in healthy people across ages. General observations from the study: Diversity of TCR beta correlated strongly with naive T cell percentage.

The CDR3 sequence is 14 residues long. Using a J-beta primer mix together with a sample-barcoded 5' primer, a second PCR was run for about 7 to 12 cycles. Tags on each cDNA molecule came from a template-switch adaptor with 12 random nucleotides. TCRdb analysed the 5' RACE reads with MiXCR anew, one entry per CDR3 protein. The sample has 650,000 to 1,000,000 distinct CDR3 sequences, under 40% seen once. The rearrangement uses TRBV12-3 or TRBV12-4 and TRBJ2-7; D unresolved. Judging by the DNA end, TRBJ2-5 fits better; the J call may be wrong. The receptor was isolated from a man between 18 and 29 years old in good health. The sequenced sample was blood. The CDR3 protein is CASSLRATGETQYF. CDR3 DNA sequence: TGTGCCAGCAGTTTACGGGCGACTGGAGAGACCCAGTACTTC.